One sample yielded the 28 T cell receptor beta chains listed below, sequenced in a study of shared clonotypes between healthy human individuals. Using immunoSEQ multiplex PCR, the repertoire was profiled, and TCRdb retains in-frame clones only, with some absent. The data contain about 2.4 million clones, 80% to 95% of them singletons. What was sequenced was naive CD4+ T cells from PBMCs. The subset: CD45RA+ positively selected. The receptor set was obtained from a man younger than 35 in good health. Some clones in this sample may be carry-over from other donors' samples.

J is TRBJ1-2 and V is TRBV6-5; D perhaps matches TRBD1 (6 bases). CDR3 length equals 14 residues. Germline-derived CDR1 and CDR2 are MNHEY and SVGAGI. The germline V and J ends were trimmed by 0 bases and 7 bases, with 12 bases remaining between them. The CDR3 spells CASSYSGGLSGYTF. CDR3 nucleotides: TGTGCCAGCAGTTACTCTGGGGGGCTCTCTGGCTACACCTTC.

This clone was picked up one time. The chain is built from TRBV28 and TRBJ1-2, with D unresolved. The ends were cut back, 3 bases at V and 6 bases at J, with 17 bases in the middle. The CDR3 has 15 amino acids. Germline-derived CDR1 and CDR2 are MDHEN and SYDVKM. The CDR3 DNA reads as TGTGCCAGCAGTTTCCCCTCGGGCGCCCTTGATGGCTACACCTTC. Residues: CASSFPSGALDGYTF.

CDR3 in DNA: TGTGCCATCAGATCCTCCAGCGGGAGGTTGAATGAGCAGTTCTTC. It encodes CAIRSSSGRLNEQFF. The V and J genes are TRBV10-3 and TRBJ2-1; TRBD2 matches 9 bases. The CDR3 consists of 15 residues. Germline CDR1 is ENHRY and CDR2 is SYGVKD. V shed 6 bases and J 7 bases; nucleotides not matched to a gene: 10.

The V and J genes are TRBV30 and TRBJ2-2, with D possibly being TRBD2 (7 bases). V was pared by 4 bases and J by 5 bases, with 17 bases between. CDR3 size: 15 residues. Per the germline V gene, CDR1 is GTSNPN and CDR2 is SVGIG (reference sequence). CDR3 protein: CAWIGGGRSTGELFF. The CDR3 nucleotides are TGTGCCTGGATAGGGGGGGGACGAAGTACCGGGGAGCTGTTTTTT.

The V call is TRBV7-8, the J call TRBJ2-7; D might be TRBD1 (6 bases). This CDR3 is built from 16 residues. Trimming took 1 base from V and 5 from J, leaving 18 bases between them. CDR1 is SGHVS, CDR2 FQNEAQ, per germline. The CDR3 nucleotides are TGTGCCAGCAGCTTAGATGGGGATGGGGGCGAAGACGAGCAGTACTTC. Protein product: CASSLDGDGGEDEQYF.

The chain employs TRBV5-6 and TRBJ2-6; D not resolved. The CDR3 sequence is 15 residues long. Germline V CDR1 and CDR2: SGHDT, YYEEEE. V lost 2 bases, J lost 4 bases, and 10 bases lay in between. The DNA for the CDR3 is TGTGCCAGCAGCTTTTCGACGTTCGGGGCCAACGTCCTGACTTTC. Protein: CASSFSTFGANVLTF.

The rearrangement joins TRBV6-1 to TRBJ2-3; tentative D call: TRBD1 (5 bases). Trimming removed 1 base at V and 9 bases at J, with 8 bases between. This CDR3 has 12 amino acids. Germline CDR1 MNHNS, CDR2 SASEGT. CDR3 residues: CASSEVPGTQYF. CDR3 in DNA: TGTGCCAGCAGTGAAGTCCCAGGGACGCAGTATTTT.

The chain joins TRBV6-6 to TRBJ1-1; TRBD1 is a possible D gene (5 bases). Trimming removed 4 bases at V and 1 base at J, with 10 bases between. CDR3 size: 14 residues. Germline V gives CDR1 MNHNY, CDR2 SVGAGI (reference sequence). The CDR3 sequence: CASSSWGGNTEAFF. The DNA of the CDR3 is TGTGCCAGCAGTTCGTGGGGGGGGAACACTGAAGCTTTCTTT.

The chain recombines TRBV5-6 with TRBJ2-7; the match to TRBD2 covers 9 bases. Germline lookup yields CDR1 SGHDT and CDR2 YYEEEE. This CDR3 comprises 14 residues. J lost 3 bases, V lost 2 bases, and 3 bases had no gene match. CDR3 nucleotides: TGTGCCAGCAGCTTTCCTAGCGGGGACTACGAGCAGTACTTC. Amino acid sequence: CASSFPSGDYEQYF.

The CDR3 sequence is CSVAFVLNNEQFF. The CDR3 DNA is TGCAGCGTTGCGTTCGTTCTAAACAATGAGCAGTTCTTC. The chain couples TRBV29-1 to TRBJ2-1; D not certain. Trimming removed 4 bases from V and 5 bases from J, with 12 bases in between. Germline lookup yields CDR1 SQVTM and CDR2 ANQGSEA. The CDR3 is 13 amino acids.

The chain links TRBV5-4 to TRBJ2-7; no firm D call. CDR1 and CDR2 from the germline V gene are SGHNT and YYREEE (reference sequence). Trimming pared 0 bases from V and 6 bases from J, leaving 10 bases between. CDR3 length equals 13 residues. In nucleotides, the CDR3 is TGTGCCAGCAGCTTGGGGGCGCAGGCCGAGCAGTACTTC. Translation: CASSLGAQAEQYF. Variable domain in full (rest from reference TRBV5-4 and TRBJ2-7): ETGVTQSPTHLIKTRGQQVTLRCSSQSGHNTVSWYQQALGQGPQFIFQYYREEENGRGNFPPRFSGLQFPNYSSELNVNALELDDSALYLCASSLGAQAEQYFGPGTRLTVT.

CDR3 DNA sequence: TGTGCCAGCAGTTCCTTCGACAGGAACTATGGCTACACCTTC. It specifies CASSSFDRNYGYTF. V gene TRBV6-5 combines with J gene TRBJ1-2, with D possibly TRBD1 on 6 matching bases. V dropped 4 bases and J dropped 2 bases, with 11 bases sitting between them. Germline CDR1 MNHEY, CDR2 SVGAGI. CDR3 length: 14 residues.

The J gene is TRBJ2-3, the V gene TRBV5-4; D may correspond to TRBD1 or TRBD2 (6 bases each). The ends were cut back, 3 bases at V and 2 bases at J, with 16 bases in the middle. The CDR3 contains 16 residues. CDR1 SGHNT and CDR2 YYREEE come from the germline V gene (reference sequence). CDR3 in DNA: TGTGCCAGCAGCTCCAAAACTAGGGGGGACACAGATACGCAGTATTTT. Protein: CASSSKTRGDTDTQYF.

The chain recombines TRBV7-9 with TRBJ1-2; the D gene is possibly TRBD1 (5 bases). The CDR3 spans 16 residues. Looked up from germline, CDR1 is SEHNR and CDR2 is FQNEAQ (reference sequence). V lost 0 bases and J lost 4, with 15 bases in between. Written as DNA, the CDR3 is TGTGCCAGCAGCTTAGCTCTGACCTATAGGGGCTATGGCTACACCTTC. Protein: CASSLALTYRGYGYTF.

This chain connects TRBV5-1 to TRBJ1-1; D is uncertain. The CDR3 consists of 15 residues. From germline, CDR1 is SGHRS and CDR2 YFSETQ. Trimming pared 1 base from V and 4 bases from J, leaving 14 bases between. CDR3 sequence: CASSLYTGSSTEAFF. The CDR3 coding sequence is TGCGCCAGCAGCTTGTATACGGGTTCCTCCACTGAAGCTTTCTTT. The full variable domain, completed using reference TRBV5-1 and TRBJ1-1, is KAGVTQTPRYLIKTRGQQVTLSCSPISGHRSVSWYQQTPGQGLQFLFEYFSETQRNKGNFPGRFSGRQFSNSRSEMNVSTLELGDSALYLCASSLYTGSSTEAFFGQGTRLTVV.

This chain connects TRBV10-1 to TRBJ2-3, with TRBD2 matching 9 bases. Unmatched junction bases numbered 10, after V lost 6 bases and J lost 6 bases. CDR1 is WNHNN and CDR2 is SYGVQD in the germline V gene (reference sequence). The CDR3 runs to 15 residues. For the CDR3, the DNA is TGCGCCAGCAGCTCGATGGCGGGAGGGGCGGATACGCAGTATTTT. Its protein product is CASSSMAGGADTQYF.

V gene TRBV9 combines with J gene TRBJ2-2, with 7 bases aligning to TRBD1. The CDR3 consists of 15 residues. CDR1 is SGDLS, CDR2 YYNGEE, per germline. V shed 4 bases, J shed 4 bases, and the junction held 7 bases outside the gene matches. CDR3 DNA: TGTGCCAGCAGCCCCAGGGGGACGCTCACCGGGGAGCTGTTTTTT. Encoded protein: CASSPRGTLTGELFF.

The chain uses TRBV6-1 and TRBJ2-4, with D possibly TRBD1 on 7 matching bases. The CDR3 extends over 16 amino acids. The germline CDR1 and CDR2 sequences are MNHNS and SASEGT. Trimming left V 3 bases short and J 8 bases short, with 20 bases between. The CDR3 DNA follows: TGTGCCAGCAGTGAGACTAGACAGGGCGGTAGGGACATTCAGTACTTC. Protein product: CASSETRQGGRDIQYF.

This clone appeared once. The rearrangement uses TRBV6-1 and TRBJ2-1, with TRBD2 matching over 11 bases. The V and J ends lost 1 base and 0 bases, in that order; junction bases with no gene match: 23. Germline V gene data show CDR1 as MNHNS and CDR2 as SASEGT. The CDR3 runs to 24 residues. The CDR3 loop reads CASSEVRALPGTSGFLSSYNEQFF. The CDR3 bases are TGTGCCAGCAGTGAAGTAAGGGCGCTTCCCGGGACTAGCGGTTTTCTCAGCTCCTACAATGAGCAGTTCTTC.

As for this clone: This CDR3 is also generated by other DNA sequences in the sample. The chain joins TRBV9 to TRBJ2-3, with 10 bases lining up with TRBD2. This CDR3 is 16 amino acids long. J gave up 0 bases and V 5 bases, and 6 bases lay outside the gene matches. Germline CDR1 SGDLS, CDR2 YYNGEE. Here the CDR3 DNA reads TGTGCCAGCAGTCTCGGACTAGCGGCTAGCACAGATACGCAGTATTTT. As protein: CASSLGLAASTDTQYF.

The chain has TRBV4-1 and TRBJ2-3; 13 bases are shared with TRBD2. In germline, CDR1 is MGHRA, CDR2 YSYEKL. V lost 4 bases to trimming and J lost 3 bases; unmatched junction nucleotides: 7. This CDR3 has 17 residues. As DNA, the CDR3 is TGCGCCAGCAGCCCCCACCGGACTAGCGGGAGAACAGATACGCAGTATTTT. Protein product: CASSPHRTSGRTDTQYF.

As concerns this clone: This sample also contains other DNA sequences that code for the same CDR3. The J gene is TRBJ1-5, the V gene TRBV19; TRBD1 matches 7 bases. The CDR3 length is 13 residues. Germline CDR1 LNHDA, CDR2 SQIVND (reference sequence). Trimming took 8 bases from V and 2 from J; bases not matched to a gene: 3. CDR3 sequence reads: CASSDRGNQPQHF. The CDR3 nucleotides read TGTGCCAGTTCCGACAGGGGCAATCAGCCCCAGCATTTT.

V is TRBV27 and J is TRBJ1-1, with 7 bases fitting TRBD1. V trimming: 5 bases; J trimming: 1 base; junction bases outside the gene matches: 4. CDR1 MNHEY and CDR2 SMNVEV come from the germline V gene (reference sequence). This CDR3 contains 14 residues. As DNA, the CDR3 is TGTGCCAGCAGTCCCCGGACAGGGAACACTGAAGCTTTCTTT. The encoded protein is CASSPRTGNTEAFF.

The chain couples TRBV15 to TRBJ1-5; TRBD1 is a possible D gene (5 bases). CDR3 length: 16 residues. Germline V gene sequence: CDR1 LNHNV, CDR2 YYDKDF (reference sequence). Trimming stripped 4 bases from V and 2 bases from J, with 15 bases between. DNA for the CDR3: TGTGCCACCAGCAAGGTATCCGGGGCGGGCAATCAGCCCCAGCATTTT. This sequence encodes CATSKVSGAGNQPQHF. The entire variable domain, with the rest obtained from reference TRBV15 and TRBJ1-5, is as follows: DAMVIQNPRYQVTQFGKPVTLSCSQTLNHNVMYWYQQKSSQAPKLLFHYYDKDFNNEADTPDNFQSRRPNTSFCFLDIRSPGLGDTAMYLCATSKVSGAGNQPQHFGDGTRLSIL.

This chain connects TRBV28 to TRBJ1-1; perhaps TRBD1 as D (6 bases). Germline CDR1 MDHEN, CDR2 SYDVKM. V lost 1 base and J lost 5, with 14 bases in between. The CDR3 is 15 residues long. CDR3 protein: CASSLSWGPRTEAFF. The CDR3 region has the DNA TGTGCCAGCAGTTTATCCTGGGGGCCAAGAACTGAAGCTTTCTTT.

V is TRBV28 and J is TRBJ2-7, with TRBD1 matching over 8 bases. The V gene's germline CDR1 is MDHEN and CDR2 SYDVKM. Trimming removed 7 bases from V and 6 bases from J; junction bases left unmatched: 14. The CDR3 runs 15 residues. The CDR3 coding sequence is TGTGCCAGCATTTCCGGACAGGGATTGGAAGCCGAGCAGTACTTC. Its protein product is CASISGQGLEAEQYF.

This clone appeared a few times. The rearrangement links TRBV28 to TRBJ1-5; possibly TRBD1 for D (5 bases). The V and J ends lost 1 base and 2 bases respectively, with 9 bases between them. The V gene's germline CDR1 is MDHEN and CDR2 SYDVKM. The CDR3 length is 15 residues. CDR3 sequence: CASSLFGAGNQPQHF. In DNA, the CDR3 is TGTGCCAGCAGTTTATTCGGGGCGGGCAATCAGCCCCAGCATTTT.

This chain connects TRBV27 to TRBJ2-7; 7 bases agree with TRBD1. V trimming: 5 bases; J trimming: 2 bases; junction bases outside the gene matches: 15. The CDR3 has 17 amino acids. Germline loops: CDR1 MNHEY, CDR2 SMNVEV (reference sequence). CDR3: CASSPYLTRDRTYEQYF. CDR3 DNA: TGTGCCAGCAGTCCCTACCTAACCCGGGACAGAACCTACGAGCAGTACTTC.